A selection of T cell receptor beta chains follows, all from one sample in a study of regulatory T cells in long-lasting Graves disease. One entry per CDR3 protein, called by TCRdb with MiXCR from the multiplex PCR reads. The repertoire holds roughly 450,000 distinct CDR3 sequences, with around 20% as singletons. This specimen consisted of peripheral blood mononuclear cells (PBMCs), obtained when the disease was refractory, from a patient treated with antithyroid drugs. These receptors all stem from a female donor with Graves disease. Each CDR3 is given with its conserved first and last residue.

j_call: TRBJ2-7; v_call: TRBV6-2/TRBV6-3; cdr3_aa: CASSYSPGPEYEQYF
j_call: TRBJ1-1; v_call: TRBV28; cdr3_aa: CASSLRGFGHTEAFF
j_call: TRBJ1-1; v_call: TRBV5-1; cdr3_aa: CASSFGAIPTEAFF
j_call: TRBJ1-4; v_call: TRBV6-1; cdr3_aa: CASSEMENENLFF
j_call: TRBJ2-7; v_call: TRBV12-3/TRBV12-4; cdr3_aa: CASSDPAGVEQYF
j_call: TRBJ2-3; v_call: TRBV10-3; cdr3_aa: CAISGRMGADTQYF
j_call: TRBJ1-2; v_call: TRBV7-2; cdr3_aa: CASSLVPLMGYGYTF
j_call: TRBJ1-1; v_call: TRBV19; cdr3_aa: CASSIQGAVAEAFF
j_call: TRBJ2-7; v_call: TRBV29-1; cdr3_aa: CSAAKTDRQYF
j_call: TRBJ2-7; v_call: TRBV20-1; cdr3_aa: CSARSRDRIYEQYF
j_call: TRBJ2-3; v_call: TRBV7-2; cdr3_aa: CASSSGLAGGSDTQYF
j_call: TRBJ2-5; v_call: TRBV11-3; cdr3_aa: CASSLGPGLIGHKQETQYF
j_call: TRBJ2-7; v_call: TRBV6-1; cdr3_aa: CASRGDRGFYEQYF
j_call: TRBJ2-3; v_call: TRBV14; cdr3_aa: CASSAAPDTQYF
j_call: TRBJ1-2; v_call: TRBV12-5; cdr3_aa: CASGPVYERYTF
j_call: TRBJ2-2; v_call: TRBV7-9; cdr3_aa: CASRPGGAGELFF
j_call: TRBJ2-7; v_call: TRBV7-3; cdr3_aa: CVSRSGREYEQYF
j_call: TRBJ2-4; v_call: TRBV24-1; cdr3_aa: CATQDPGVGIQYF
j_call: TRBJ2-1; v_call: TRBV6-2/TRBV6-3; cdr3_aa: CASSGTSGRAKFF
j_call: TRBJ1-2; v_call: TRBV10-2; cdr3_aa: CASSENRLYGYTF
j_call: TRBJ1-1; v_call: TRBV12-3/TRBV12-4; cdr3_aa: CASSLDRTGGAGENTEAFF
j_call: TRBJ2-7; v_call: TRBV5-1; cdr3_aa: CASSLGLQNYEQYF
j_call: TRBJ1-2; v_call: TRBV28; cdr3_aa: CASSLPRAGRYGYTF
j_call: TRBJ2-2; v_call: TRBV28; cdr3_aa: CASSFARLPGTGELFF
j_call: TRBJ2-7; v_call: TRBV28; cdr3_aa: CASIGLAGGDEQYF
j_call: TRBJ2-7; v_call: TRBV11-2; cdr3_aa: CASSLGSVTEQYF
j_call: TRBJ2-7; v_call: TRBV7-9; cdr3_aa: CASSSVGLAGDLYEQYF
j_call: TRBJ1-6; v_call: TRBV27; cdr3_aa: CASSSPQGGHNSPLHF
j_call: TRBJ1-1; v_call: TRBV18; cdr3_aa: CASSQYKTTEAFF
j_call: TRBJ2-7; v_call: TRBV6-1; cdr3_aa: CASSEFGGGSSYEQYF
j_call: TRBJ2-7; v_call: TRBV10-3; cdr3_aa: CAISTGLGEQYF
j_call: TRBJ1-4; v_call: TRBV6-5; cdr3_aa: CASSYSGPTNEKLFF
j_call: TRBJ1-6; v_call: TRBV12-3/TRBV12-4; cdr3_aa: CASSLGQGPNSPLHF
j_call: TRBJ2-7; v_call: TRBV6-2/TRBV6-3; cdr3_aa: CASSQNDRGEQYF
j_call: TRBJ2-7; v_call: TRBV20-1; cdr3_aa: CSALLAGGRLYEQYF
j_call: TRBJ1-2; v_call: TRBV7-9; cdr3_aa: CASSESVGRDGYTF